The T cell receptor (beta chain) under discussion was sequenced for a study of T cells after yellow fever vaccination. Overall study results and limits: Though it reached lower strength, the secondary response hit its peak faster, day 5 versus 15. Only a minor proportion of clonotypes was detected across both CD4 and CD8 compartments. Post-booster samples contained most primary-vaccination clones (approximately 95% CD4, almost 90% CD8).

This clonotype has just a few counts. The antigen is unknown. TCRdb reanalysed the 5' RACE reads using MiXCR and keeps one entry per CDR3 protein. The table shows a few hundred thousand distinct CDR3 sequences, with under 9% occurring only once. This sequence originates from a man aged 18 to 30 who received the YFV17D yellow fever vaccine. The sample in question was CD4+ T cells sorted from PBMCs, obtained 5 days after the yellow fever booster vaccination.

CDR3 sequence: CASAGGPGYSTDTQYF. The CDR3 DNA reads as TGTGCCAGCGCAGGTGGGCCGGGATATAGCACAGATACGCAGTATTTT. V and J are TRBV25-1 and TRBJ2-3; possible D gene TRBD2, 5 bases. Trimming took 8 bases from V and 0 from J, leaving 18 bases between them. The CDR3 has 16 amino acids. Germline lookup yields CDR1 MGHDK and CDR2 SYGVNS.